Here is one T cell receptor (beta chain) with its context. Its specificity is not known. CDR3 length: 16 residues. Trimming left V 1 base short and J 4 bases short, with 13 bases between. Germline CDR1 is LGHDT and CDR2 is YNNKEL (reference sequence). The sample belongs to a study of beta chain bispecific antibodies for T cell cancers. Overall study findings and caveats: Normal T cells contributed less of the targeted TRBV signal than the leukemia cells did.

Via MiXCR, TCRdb re-called the 5' RACE reads, giving one row per CDR3 protein. The sample consists of approximately 20,000 distinct CDR3 sequences, 2.6% of them appearing once. Expansion lasted two to three days, with either anti-CD3 antibody OKT3 or CD3/CD28 beads. Sequencing was performed on healthy donor T cells cultured with leukemia cells. The sequence was obtained from a human donor in good health. Some clones in this sample may be carry-over from other donors' samples. The genes are TRBV3-1 and TRBJ2-2; TRBD2 might be the D (7 bases). In nucleotides, the CDR3 is TGTGCCAGCAGCCAAGTTGGCGGGGGCCTCACCGGGGAGCTGTTTTTT. Translation: CASSQVGGGLTGELFF.